A selection of T cell receptor beta chains follows, all from one sample in a study of blood T cells in healthy people across ages. TCRdb called the 5' RACE reads again in MiXCR, with one record for every CDR3 protein. The sample carries about 700,000 distinct CDR3 sequences, 32% recorded once. The sequenced material came from blood. The receptors originated from a woman aged 80 or older in good health. CDR3s include the opening cysteine and the closing phenylalanine or tryptophan. The D gene is left open where the match is weak. Only part of the rows carry a size: once, few, many, or a class if the clone is expanded.

many	TRBV20-1	TRBJ1-5	NA	TGCAGTGCTAGGGGGGACACTCTAACTCAGCCCCAGCATTTT	CSARGDTLTQPQHF
many	TRBV30	TRBJ1-1	NA	TGTGCCTGGAGAACCGAAGGCACTGAAGCTTTCTTT	CAWRTEGTEAFF
many	TRBV7-9	TRBJ1-2	NA	TGTGCCAGCAGCTTAGCGAACGGGGTTGAGGGCTACACCTTC	CASSLANGVEGYTF
few	TRBV2	TRBJ2-1	TRBD2	TGTGCCAGCAGTGCCGGTAGCGGGGGGTTTGGGCAGTTCTTC	CASSAGSGGFGQFF
many	TRBV10-3	TRBJ2-6	TRBD1	TGTGCCATCAGTGAGTCGGCACAGGGGAGCTCTGGGGCCAACGTCCTGACTTTC	CAISESAQGSSGANVLTF
few	TRBV2	TRBJ2-5	NA	TGTGTCAGCAGTGCGGGCGGGTTAGAGACCCAGTACTTC	CVSSAGGLETQYF
many	TRBV11-2	TRBJ2-3	NA	TGTGCCAGCAGTCAAAGGACCCTTAACACAGATACGCAGTATTTT	CASSQRTLNTDTQYF
NA	TRBV5-1	TRBJ2-3	TRBD2	TGCGCCAGCAGCTTGGGAGTAGCGGGGGGCCCCGCTAGCACAGATACGCAGTATTTT	CASSLGVAGGPASTDTQYF
few	TRBV30	TRBJ1-5	NA	TGTGCCTGGAGTGTAAAGGGGAATCAGCCCCAGCATTTT	CAWSVKGNQPQHF
many	TRBV7-2	TRBJ1-5	NA	TGTGCCAGCAGCTTCGACAAGGGCAATCAGCCCCAGCATTTT	CASSFDKGNQPQHF
NA	TRBV2	TRBJ1-6	NA	TGTGCCAGCACCGGTCGGACAAGCGATTCACCCCTCCACTTT	CASTGRTSDSPLHF
few	TRBV30	TRBJ2-7	TRBD1	TGTGCCTGGAGTGTACGTCGAGGACAGGGGTACATGAGGGAGCAGTACTTC	CAWSVRRGQGYMREQYF
NA	TRBV7-9	TRBJ2-7	TRBD1	TGTGCCAGCAGCTCGTGGGGGCAGGGGGCGCGCGAGCAGTACTTC	CASSSWGQGAREQYF
many	TRBV9	TRBJ2-7	NA	TGTGCCAGCAGCGTAGCTACGGGTGGCGAGCAGTACTTC	CASSVATGGEQYF
few	TRBV6-6	TRBJ2-2	NA	TGTGCCAGCAGTTACCGGGCGGGGGAGCTGTTTTTT	CASSYRAGELFF
once	TRBV5-1	TRBJ2-1	NA	TGCGCCAGCAGCTTGGACAGCTCCTACGAGCAGTTCTTC	CASSLDSSYEQFF
few	TRBV30	TRBJ1-4	TRBD1	TGTGCCTGGAGCGCAGGGGGCGGTAATGAAAAACTGTTTTTT	CAWSAGGGNEKLFF
few	TRBV6-5	TRBJ1-6	NA	TGTGCCGGCAGTGCGGGCGGCACCCTCCACTTT	CAGSAGGTLHF
few	TRBV5-5	TRBJ1-1	TRBD1	TGTGCCAGCAGCATCCTGACAGGGACCACTGAAGCTTTCTTT	CASSILTGTTEAFF
NA	TRBV20-1	TRBJ2-1	TRBD1	TGCAGTGCTAGTCCCTACAGGGGTCGTAATGAGCAGTTCTTC	CSASPYRGRNEQFF
NA	TRBV5-1	TRBJ2-7	NA	TGCGCCAGCAGCTTGGGCCTCCATAACCACTACGAGCAGTACTTC	CASSLGLHNHYEQYF
NA	TRBV24-1	TRBJ1-5	NA	TGTGCCACCAGTGTGAAAACTTCCCAAACTGCCCAGCATTTT	CATSVKTSQTAQHF
NA	TRBV6-2/TRBV6-3	TRBJ1-6	NA	TGTGCCAGCAGTTACAGGGTGCGCAATTCACCCCTCCACTTT	CASSYRVRNSPLHF
many	TRBV11-2	TRBJ2-3	TRBD2	TGTGCCAGCAGCTTAAGTCGCGGGGGGGCCCGGGATACGCAGTATTTT	CASSLSRGGARDTQYF
NA	TRBV3-1	TRBJ2-7	TRBD1	TGTGCCAGCAGCCTGACAGGGAGATACGAGCAGTACTTC	CASSLTGRYEQYF
many	TRBV12-3/TRBV12-4	TRBJ2-5	NA	TGTGCCAGCAGTCTTTTAGGGTTGGAGACCCAGTACTTC	CASSLLGLETQYF
few	TRBV7-6	TRBJ1-4	NA	TGTGCCGGCAGCCAATTAGGACGGACGGGAGAAAAACTGTTTTTT	CAGSQLGRTGEKLFF
many	TRBV20-1	TRBJ2-3	TRBD2	TGCAGTGCTTCCAAGACTAGCGGGGGAATCACAGATACGCAGTATTTT	CSASKTSGGITDTQYF
many	TRBV2	TRBJ1-2	TRBD1	TGTGCCAGCAGCTTAGCCGGGACAGGGCGGTATGGCTACACCTTC	CASSLAGTGRYGYTF
NA	TRBV11-3	TRBJ2-1	NA	TGTGCCAGCAGCTTAGGGGCAGGGCTCCACAATGAGCAGTTCTTC	CASSLGAGLHNEQFF
NA	TRBV12-3/TRBV12-4	TRBJ2-3	NA	TGTGCCAGCAGTTTCCCCAGAGTGAGAACAGATACGCAGTATTTT	CASSFPRVRTDTQYF
many	TRBV10-3	TRBJ1-2	TRBD1	TGTGCCATCAGGGAGGGACAGAACTATGGCTACACCTTC	CAIREGQNYGYTF
NA	TRBV5-1	TRBJ2-5	TRBD2	TGCGCCAGCAGACGACTAGCGGGGGGACAAGAGACCCAGTACTTC	CASRRLAGGQETQYF
NA	TRBV20-1	TRBJ2-3	NA	TGCAGTGCTAGAGTACCTTATCCAGGAGATACGCAGTATTTT	CSARVPYPGDTQYF
many	TRBV4-1	TRBJ2-1	NA	TGCGCCAGCAGCCTGGACGTCTCCTACAATGAGCAGTTCTTC	CASSLDVSYNEQFF
NA	TRBV5-1	TRBJ2-2	NA	TGCGCCAGCAGCCCGGAGGGGGTACTAGAGGCGGAGCTGTTTTTT	CASSPEGVLEAELFF
many	TRBV7-3	TRBJ2-1	TRBD2	TGTGCCAGCAGCTTAACTAGCGGGGCCTACAATGAGCAGTTCTTC	CASSLTSGAYNEQFF
many	TRBV6-5	TRBJ2-3	NA	TGTGCCAGCAGTTACCGCACAGGGACCGGCACAGATACGCAGTATTTT	CASSYRTGTGTDTQYF
many	TRBV6-1	TRBJ2-7	NA	TGTGCCAGCCAGGGCAGGATCTACGAGCAGTACTTC	CASQGRIYEQYF
once	TRBV20-1	TRBJ2-3	NA	TGCAGTGCTGCCGCACGCCTGAGCACAGATACGCAGTATTTT	CSAAARLSTDTQYF
many	TRBV5-1	TRBJ2-5	NA	TGCGCCAGCAGCGCGCAGGGGCCTGGAGAGACCCAGTACTTC	CASSAQGPGETQYF
many	TRBV20-1	TRBJ2-1	NA	TGCAGTGCTACCCCTGCCACCGGAATTCCCTACAATGAGCAGTTCTTC	CSATPATGIPYNEQFF
many	TRBV7-2	TRBJ1-1	NA	TGTGCCAGCAGCTTGACAGAGATGAACACTGAAGCTTTCTTT	CASSLTEMNTEAFF
many	TRBV6-6	TRBJ2-1	NA	TGTGCCAGCAATCCCACAGAGTACAATGAGCAGTTCTTC	CASNPTEYNEQFF
once	TRBV20-1	TRBJ1-1	TRBD1	TGCAGTGCTAGGGTCAGGGGGCGCGGCACTGAAGCTTTCTTT	CSARVRGRGTEAFF
many	TRBV4-2	TRBJ2-7	TRBD2	TGTGCCAGCAGCCAACTTGCGGGGGGGGCCACCTACGAGCAGTACTTC	CASSQLAGGATYEQYF
many	TRBV4-2	TRBJ2-3	TRBD2	TGTGCCAGCAGCCCCGGGACTAGCGGGGGGGCGCCTGATACGCAGTATTTT	CASSPGTSGGAPDTQYF
many	TRBV15	TRBJ2-3	TRBD2	TGTGCCACCAGCAGTTGGACTAGCGCATCGGCAGATACGCAGTATTTT	CATSSWTSASADTQYF
many	TRBV20-1	TRBJ2-4	TRBD2	TGCAGTGCTAGAGATCCCAGCGGGACTAGCGGGAACATTCAGTACTTC	CSARDPSGTSGNIQYF
NA	TRBV20-1	TRBJ1-1	NA	TGCAGTGCCACCTTTATTACTGAAGCTTTCTTT	CSATFITEAFF
NA	TRBV20-1	TRBJ2-2	NA	TGCAGTGCTAGAGGTCCTGACACCGGGGAGCTGTTTTTT	CSARGPDTGELFF
NA	TRBV10-3	TRBJ1-4	NA	TGTGCCATCAGTGAACGGGGCACAACTAATGAAAAACTGTTTTTT	CAISERGTTNEKLFF
once	TRBV19	TRBJ1-2	TRBD1	TGTGCCAGTAGCCAACTCGCTGGACAGGGGGAGATCTATGGCCACACCTTC	CASSQLAGQGEIYGHTF
many	TRBV7-3	TRBJ2-5	TRBD2	TGTGCCAGCAGCCGCGGACTAGCGGGGGGCGGGGGCGAGACCCAGTACTTC	CASSRGLAGGGGETQYF
NA	TRBV6-2/TRBV6-3	TRBJ2-4	NA	TGTGCCAGCAGTTACGGTCCGGGAGAGCCCAAAAACATTCAGTACTTC	CASSYGPGEPKNIQYF